This paragraph covers one T cell receptor (beta chain) sequence. Its target is unknown. The sample's treatment: roughly 11-day PBMC culture with coronavirus spike peptide pools or control peptides (ViraFEST assay). These data belong to a study of vaccination and CD4 T cells after COVID-19. Study-level results: Nearly all convalescent vaccine-specific clones, 304 of 307, recognized only SARS-CoV-2 spike.

Oncomine TCR Beta short-read sequencing was applied to DNA from cultured CD4+ T cells. Cultured CD4+ T cells yielded the extracted genomic DNA. In TCRdb, the PCR reads were re-called with MiXCR into one record per CDR3 protein. The repertoire holds around 20,000 distinct CDR3 sequences, with 53% as singletons. This CDR3 has 18 residues. The V gene's germline CDR1 is MNHEY and CDR2 SMNVEV (reference sequence). V lost 5 bases to trimming and J lost 0 bases, with 21 bases between them. V and J are TRBV27 and TRBJ2-3; D assignment may be TRBD1 or TRBD2 (5 bases each). The sequence was obtained from a human donor who had recovered from COVID-19. The sample in question was CD4+ T cells from blood, cultured in vitro, obtained before SARS-CoV-2 vaccination. The CDR3 loop reads CASSMIRGRFTSTDTQYF. CDR3 in DNA: TGTGCCAGCAGTATGATCCGGGGACGTTTTACTAGCACAGATACGCAGTATTTT.